The 17 T cell receptor beta chains listed next were all sequenced from one sample in a study of T cells in women clearing cervical HPV infection. Libraries were prepared by immunoSEQ multiplex PCR; TCRdb keeps only in-frame clonotypes and omits some of them. The sample table sets out about 31,000 clones. The sample comprised blood buffy coat. Receptors originate from a woman between 18 and 75 years old with a cervical HPV16 infection that either progressed to CIN3+ or cleared (not recorded which).

On this clone: The read terminates 3 residues before the CDR3 end, so the remaining end is supplied by the germline J gene. The chain combines TRBV5-1 with TRBJ2-7; 7 positions agree with TRBD2. Per the germline V gene, CDR1 is SGHRS and CDR2 is YFSETQ. The V gene end was trimmed by 4 bases and the J gene end by 4 bases; junction bases not matched to a gene: 2. The CDR3 is made up of 12 amino acids. CDR3 loop: CASSPGGYEQYF. The CDR3 bases that were read are TGCGCCAGCAGCCCGGGGGGATACGAG.

As to this clone: The read terminates 3 residues before the CDR3 end, so the remaining end is supplied by the germline J gene. This sample includes further DNA sequences coding for the same CDR3. The V gene is TRBV6-2 or TRBV6-3, the J gene TRBJ2-5; TRBD2 matches at 10 bases. CDR3 length: 16 residues. V was pared by 7 bases and J by 7 bases, with 15 bases of the junction left unmatched. Germline V gene data show CDR1 as MNHEY and CDR2 as SVGEGT. The CDR3 loop is CASTPPGLAGVGTQYF. The part of the CDR3 DNA that was read is TGTGCCAGCACTCCACCTGGGCTAGCGGGGGTGGGGACC.

As concerns this clone: The DNA ends 3 residues before the CDR3 does, and the rest of the CDR3 is filled in from the germline J gene. The gene calls are TRBV19 and TRBJ1-5, with a tentative D call TRBD1 (6 bases). Per the germline V gene, CDR1 is LNHDA and CDR2 is SQIVND (reference sequence). The CDR3 covers 13 residues. V was pared by 10 bases and J by 4 bases, with 14 bases between. Incomplete CDR3 DNA: TGTGCCACTAACAGGGAATGGAATCAGCCC. It translates to CATNREWNQP. In full, the CDR3 reads CATNREWNQPQHF.

Of note for this clone: Sequencing ends 3 residues short of the CDR3 end; the germline J gene provides the rest. This rearrangement joins TRBV20-1 to TRBJ2-4; 10 nucleotides match TRBD1. The trim removed 3 bases at V and 8 bases at J, leaving 10 bases unmatched. Germline loops: CDR1 DFQATT, CDR2 SNEGSKA (reference sequence). The CDR3 is 15 amino acids. The sequenced part of the CDR3 DNA is TGCAGTGCTAGGACAGGGGGCGCTTTCATTGACATT. Translating it yields CSARTGGAFIDI. The full CDR3 protein is CSARTGGAFIDIQYF.

About this clone: The read terminates 3 residues before the CDR3 end, so the remaining end is supplied by the germline J gene. The rearrangement joins TRBV5-4 to TRBJ2-2, with D perhaps TRBD2 (6 bases). The V end was cut by 2 bases, the J end by 1 base, with 9 bases between. The CDR3 loop spans 15 amino acids. Germline V gene lookup returns CDR1 SGHNT and CDR2 YYREEE (reference sequence). The CDR3 bases that were read are TGTGCCAGCAGCTTAGGACTAATGAACACCGGGGAG. Protein sequence: CASSLGLMNTGE. The whole CDR3 region reads CASSLGLMNTGELFF.

Comment on this clone: The CDR3 goes on 3 residues after the read ends, and that part is filled in from the germline J gene. The rearrangement joins TRBV20-1 to TRBJ1-5; 10 nucleotides match TRBD1. Trimming removed 5 bases from V and 3 bases from J; junction bases left unmatched: 7. The CDR3 is 15 amino acids. Germline V CDR1 and CDR2: DFQATT, SNEGSKA (reference sequence). CDR3 in amino acids: CSAEAGTGVNQPQHF. The CDR3 bases that were read are TGCAGTGCTGAAGCCGGGACAGGGGTCAATCAGCCC.

For this clone: Coverage ceases 3 residues before the CDR3 finishes, and the germline J gene fills in the end. J is TRBJ1-1 and V is TRBV6-1; no reliable D call. The V gene's germline CDR1 is MNHNS and CDR2 SASEGT. This CDR3 has 13 residues. The germline V and J ends were trimmed by 4 bases and 0 bases, with 6 bases remaining between them. The DNA read from the CDR3 is TGTGCCAGCAGTGGGCAGGTGAACACTGAA. Its protein is CASSGQVNTE. The CDR3 as a whole reads CASSGQVNTEAFF.

The sequenced CDR3 bases are TGCGCCAGCAGCTCAACAGGGGGGGGCACTGAA. The encoded protein is CASSSTGGGTE. The CDR3 in its entirety is CASSSTGGGTEAFF. V usage is TRBV5-1 and J usage is TRBJ1-1; TRBD1 matches 8 bases. Read sequence stops 3 residues before the CDR3 end, and the germline J gene provides the missing end. J gave up 4 bases and V 3 bases, and 5 bases lay outside the gene matches. The CDR3 is made up of 14 amino acids. Germline CDR1 reads SGHRS; CDR2 reads YFSETQ.

Here the CDR3 reads CASKQGTDTQYF. The part of the CDR3 DNA that was read is TGCGCCAGCAAGCAAGGCACAGATACG. The chain links TRBV5-1 to TRBJ2-3; D remains unclear. The DNA ends 3 residues before the CDR3 does, and the rest of the CDR3 is filled in from the germline J gene. The germline V gene has CDR1 SGHRS and CDR2 YFSETQ. This CDR3 region has 12 residues. The V and J ends lost 6 bases and 1 base respectively, with 6 bases between them. Using reference TRBV5-1 and TRBJ2-3 for the parts outside the CDR3, the full variable domain is KAGVTQTPRYLIKTRGQQVTLSCSPISGHRSVSWYQQTPGQGLQFLFEYFSETQRNKGNFPGRFSGRQFSNSRSEMNVSTLELGDSALYLCASKQGTDTQYFGPGTRLTVL.

Regarding this clone: The CDR3 end is not reached by the read, which stops 3 residues before it; the germline J gene fills it in. This chain joins TRBV5-6 and TRBJ1-2; D might be TRBD1 (5 bases). This CDR3 region has 14 residues. Germline V gives CDR1 SGHDT, CDR2 YYEEEE. Here the CDR3 reads CASRFQGSSYDYTF. The DNA read from the CDR3 is TGTGCCAGCAGGTTCCAGGGAAGCTCCTACGAC.

In regard to this clone: Sequencing ends 3 residues short of the CDR3 end; the germline J gene provides the rest. Other DNA sequences in this specimen translate into the identical CDR3. The chain combines TRBV12-5 with TRBJ2-5, with D perhaps matching TRBD2 (8 bases). Germline assignment: CDR1 LGHNT and CDR2 FRNRAP. Trimming cost V 1 base and J 5 bases, with 17 bases left between them. This CDR3 has 16 amino acids. The covered CDR3 bases are TGTGCTAGTGGTTTGGAGGGGGCGGGAGGTAGGGAGACC. This translates into CASGLEGAGGRET. The entire CDR3 reads CASGLEGAGGRETQYF.

Note on this clone: An end of the junction does not agree with germline; a read error may underlie this. The read terminates 3 residues before the CDR3 end, so the remaining end is supplied by the germline J gene. The chain carries TRBV4-2 and TRBJ2-7; 9 bases map to TRBD2. CDR1 and CDR2 from the germline V gene are LGHNA and YNFKEQ. CDR3 length: 15 amino acids. CDR3 sequence reads: CASSQYLAGNYEQYF. CDR3 DNA (partial): TGCGCCAGCAGCCAATATCTAGCGGGGAACTACGAG.

Worth noting for this clone: The CDR3 is cut off 3 residues early in the read; its end comes from the germline J gene. The V call is TRBV2, the J call TRBJ1-2; D is unresolved. Trimming removed 5 bases at V and 2 bases at J, with 18 bases between. Germline CDR1 SNHLY, CDR2 FYNNEI. The CDR3 loop spans 16 amino acids. The CDR3 sequence is CASSPAVFGPNYGYTF. The CDR3 bases that were read are TGTGCCAGCAGTCCGGCGGTATTTGGTCCAAACTATGGC.

In regard to this clone: The observed sequence ends 3 residues before the CDR3 terminus, with the missing tail filled in from the germline J gene. The chain carries TRBV19 and TRBJ2-3, with TRBD1 identical over 8 bases. From germline, CDR1 is LNHDA and CDR2 SQIVND (reference sequence). The CDR3 loop spans 15 amino acids. The CDR3 sequence is CASRIRQGMGETQYF. CDR3 DNA (partial): TGTGCCAGTCGAATCCGACAGGGGATGGGGGAGACG.

A note on this clone: Sequencing ends 3 residues short of the CDR3 end; the germline J gene provides the rest. The V and J genes are TRBV7-9 and TRBJ2-3, with D maybe TRBD2 (6 bases). CDR3 length: 15 residues. V was clipped by 5 bases and J by 0 bases, with 12 bases between them. CDR1 and CDR2 from the germline V gene are SEHNR and FQNEAQ (reference sequence). CDR3 DNA (partial): TGTGCCAGCAGCAACCCGGGGGTTAGCACAGATACG. This gives the protein CASSNPGVSTDT. The full CDR3 protein reads CASSNPGVSTDTQYF.

As regards this clone: The sequenced fragment ends 3 residues before the CDR3 boundary, so the rest is inferred from the germline J gene. V gene TRBV7-2 combines with J gene TRBJ2-2; possibly TRBD2 for D (6 bases). Trimming removed 0 bases from V and 7 bases from J, with 12 bases in between. This CDR3 spans 15 amino acids. The germline V gene encodes CDR1 SGHTA and CDR2 FQGNSA. This CDR3 reads CASSLAGGVGGELFF. The sequenced CDR3 bases are TGTGCCAGCAGCTTAGCGGGGGGTGTGGGCGGGGAG. Drawing the rest from reference TRBV7-2 and TRBJ2-2, the complete variable domain is GAGVSQSPSNKVTEKGKDVELRCDPISGHTALYWYRQSLGQGLEFLIYFQGNSAPDKSGLPSDRFSAERTGGSVSTLTIQRTQQEDSAVYLCASSLAGGVGGELFFGEGSRLTVL.

Notes on this clone: The read comes to an end 3 residues before the CDR3 does, leaving the germline J gene to fill in the end. The chain is built from TRBV19 and TRBJ1-5; the match to TRBD1 covers 7 bases. Germline assignment: CDR1 LNHDA and CDR2 SQIVND (reference sequence). The CDR3 is made up of 13 amino acids. The J segment lost 5 bases and the V segment lost 10 bases, leaving 8 bases of the junction unmatched. CDR3 DNA, as far as it was read: TGTGCCACTCAGGGGGTAAGGGATCAGCCC. Translation: CATQGVRDQP. The whole CDR3 sequence is CATQGVRDQPQHF. Full variable domain (remainder filled in from reference TRBV19 and TRBJ1-5): DGGITQSPKYLFRKEGQNVTLSCEQNLNHDAMYWYRQDPGQGLRLIYYSQIVNDFQKGDIAEGYSVSREKKESFPLTVTSAQKNPTAFYLCATQGVRDQPQHFGDGTRLSIL.